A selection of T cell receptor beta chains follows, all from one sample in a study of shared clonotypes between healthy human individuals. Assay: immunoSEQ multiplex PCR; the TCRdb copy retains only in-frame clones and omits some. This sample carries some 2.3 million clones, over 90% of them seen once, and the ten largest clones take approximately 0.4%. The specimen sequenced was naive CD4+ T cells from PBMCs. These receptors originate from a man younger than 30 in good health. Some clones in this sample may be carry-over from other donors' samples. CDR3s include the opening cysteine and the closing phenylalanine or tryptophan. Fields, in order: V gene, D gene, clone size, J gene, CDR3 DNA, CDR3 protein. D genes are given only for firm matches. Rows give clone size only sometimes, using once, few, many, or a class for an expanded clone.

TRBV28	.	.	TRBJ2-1	TGTGCCAGCAGCCAGAATTTTATAGGGTCCTACAATGAGCAGTTCTTC	CASSQNFIGSYNEQFF
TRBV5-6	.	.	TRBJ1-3	TGTGCCAGCAGCCTCAGGGTCTTGAGGACTGGAAACACCATATATTTT	CASSLRVLRTGNTIYF
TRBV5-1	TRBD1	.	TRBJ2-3	TGCGCCAGTAGGACAGGGATGGCAGATACGCAGTATTTT	CASRTGMADTQYF
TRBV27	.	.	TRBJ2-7	TGTGCCAGCAGTTTGACCGGGGGCTACGAGCAGTACTTC	CASSLTGGYEQYF
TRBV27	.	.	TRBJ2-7	TGTGCCAGCAGTCCACTTGGACAGTCCTACGAGCAGTACTTC	CASSPLGQSYEQYF
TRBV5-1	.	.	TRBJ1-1	TGCGCCAGCAGTCGGGTGGGCGGTGACACTGAAGCTTTCTTT	CASSRVGGDTEAFF
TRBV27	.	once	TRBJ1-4	TGTGCCAGCAGCTCACAGGGATTTGCAACTAATGAAAAACTGTTTTTT	CASSSQGFATNEKLFF
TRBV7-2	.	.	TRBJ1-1	TGTGCCAGCAGCCCGCGAGTGGGGACTGAAGCTTTCTTT	CASSPRVGTEAFF
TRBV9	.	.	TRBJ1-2	TGTGCCAGCGACCCCCGAGGGGTTGGAAACTATGGCTACACCTTC	CASDPRGVGNYGYTF
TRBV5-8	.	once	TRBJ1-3	TGTGCCAGCAGCTTGGAAGCGGGAAACACCATATATTTT	CASSLEAGNTIYF
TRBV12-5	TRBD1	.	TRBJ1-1	TGTGCTAGTGGACCCGTAACAGGGGACACTGAAGCTTTCTTT	CASGPVTGDTEAFF
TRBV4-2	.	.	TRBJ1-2	TGTGCCAGCAGCCTCTCAACCGGGGTCCCCTATGGCTACACCTTC	CASSLSTGVPYGYTF
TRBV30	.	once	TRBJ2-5	TGTGCCTGGAGTGTCCGAGAGACCCAGTACTTC	CAWSVRETQYF
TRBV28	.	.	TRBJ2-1	TGTGCCAGCAGTTTGTCAGGGCCAAATGAGCAGTTCTTC	CASSLSGPNEQFF
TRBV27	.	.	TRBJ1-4	TGTGCCAGCAGTTTGAGAGGGGGTAGTGAAAAACTGTTTTTT	CASSLRGGSEKLFF
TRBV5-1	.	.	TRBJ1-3	TGCGCCAGCAGCTCTCAAGGGTTCGAGGGGGGTTACTCTGGAAACACCATATATTTT	CASSSQGFEGGYSGNTIYF
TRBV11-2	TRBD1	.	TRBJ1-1	TGTGCCAGCAGCTTAGGAATAGCAGGGGGGATTGAAGCTTTCTTT	CASSLGIAGGIEAFF
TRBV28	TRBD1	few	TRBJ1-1	TGTGCCAGCAGTCCCTCGGACAGGGGGACTGAAGCTTTCTTT	CASSPSDRGTEAFF
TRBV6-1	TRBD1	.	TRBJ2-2	TGTGCCAGCAGTGCAGGGACAGCGAACACCGGGGAGCTGTTTTTT	CASSAGTANTGELFF
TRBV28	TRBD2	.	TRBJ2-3	TGTGCCAGCAAAAGCGGGAGTCCAGATACGCAGTATTTT	CASKSGSPDTQYF
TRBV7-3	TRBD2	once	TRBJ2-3	TGTGCCAGCAGCAACGGACTAGCGCGCACAGATACGCAGTATTTT	CASSNGLARTDTQYF
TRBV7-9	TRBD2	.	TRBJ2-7	TGTGCCAGCAGCTTAAAGGGAGGGCCGAGTGACGAGCAGTACTTC	CASSLKGGPSDEQYF
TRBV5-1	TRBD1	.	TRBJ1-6	TGCGCCAGCAGCAAGGGACAGGGTAGTTCACCCCTCCACTTT	CASSKGQGSSPLHF
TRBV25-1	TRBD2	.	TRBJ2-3	TGTGCCAGCAGTGAACTAGCGGGAATGACAGATACGCAGTATTTT	CASSELAGMTDTQYF
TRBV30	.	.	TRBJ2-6	TGTGCCTGGAGCCCGGGGGCCAACGTCCTGACTTTC	CAWSPGANVLTF
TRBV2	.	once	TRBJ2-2	TGTGCCAGCAGCGCAGACTTTACGAACACCGGGGAGCTGTTTTTT	CASSADFTNTGELFF
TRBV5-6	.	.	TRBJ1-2	TGTGCCAGCAGCTTGGCCTCGGATGGGGGCTATGGCTACACCTTC	CASSLASDGGYGYTF
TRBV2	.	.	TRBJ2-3	TGTGCCAGCAGTGAATTGGGGGGAGATACGCAGTATTTT	CASSELGGDTQYF
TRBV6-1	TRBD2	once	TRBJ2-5	TGTGCCAGCAGGAGACTAGCGGGTGCAATTGTGGAGCAGTACTTC	CASRRLAGAIVEQYF
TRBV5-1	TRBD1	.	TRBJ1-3	TGCGCCAGCAGCCGGGACAGCTCCACCATATATTTT	CASSRDSSTIYF
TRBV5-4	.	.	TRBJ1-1	TGTGCCAGCAGCCCTCGGGAAAACACTGAAGCTTTCTTT	CASSPRENTEAFF
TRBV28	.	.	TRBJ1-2	TGTGCCAGCAGAAGGACGGAATATGGCTACACCTTC	CASRRTEYGYTF
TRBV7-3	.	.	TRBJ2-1	TGTGCCAGCAGCTTAATGGCCGGGACACTTTTCAATGAGCAGTTCTTC	CASSLMAGTLFNEQFF
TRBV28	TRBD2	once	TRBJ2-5	TGTGCCAGCAGTCGATCTAGCGGGAGGAGGGAGACCCAGTACTTC	CASSRSSGRRETQYF
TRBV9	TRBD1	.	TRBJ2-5	TGTGCCAGCAGCGTAGAGAGTACAGGGGTAGAGACCCAGTACTTC	CASSVESTGVETQYF
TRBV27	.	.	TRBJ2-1	TGTGCCAGCAGTCCCGGACGGGGGACACCAGACAATGAGCAGTTCTTC	CASSPGRGTPDNEQFF
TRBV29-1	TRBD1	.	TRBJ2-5	TGCAGCGTTCGGACAGGGCAAGAGACCCAGTACTTC	CSVRTGQETQYF